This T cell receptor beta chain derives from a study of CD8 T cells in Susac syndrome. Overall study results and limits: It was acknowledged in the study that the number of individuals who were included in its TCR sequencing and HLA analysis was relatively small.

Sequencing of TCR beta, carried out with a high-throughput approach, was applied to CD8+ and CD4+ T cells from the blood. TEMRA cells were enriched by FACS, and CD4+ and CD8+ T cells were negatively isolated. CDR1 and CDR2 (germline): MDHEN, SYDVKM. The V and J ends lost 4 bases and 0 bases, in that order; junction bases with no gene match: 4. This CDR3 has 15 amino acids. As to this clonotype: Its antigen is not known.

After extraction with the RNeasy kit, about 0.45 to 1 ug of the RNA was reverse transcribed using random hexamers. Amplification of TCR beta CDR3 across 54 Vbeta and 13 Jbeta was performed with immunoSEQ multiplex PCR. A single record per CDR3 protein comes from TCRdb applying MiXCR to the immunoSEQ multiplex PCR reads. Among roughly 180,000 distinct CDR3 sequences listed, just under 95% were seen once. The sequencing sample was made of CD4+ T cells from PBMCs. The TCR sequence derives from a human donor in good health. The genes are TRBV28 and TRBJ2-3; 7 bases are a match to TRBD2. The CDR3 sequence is CASSYLAGSTDTQYF. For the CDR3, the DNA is TGTGCCAGCAGTTATTTAGCGGGCAGCACAGATACGCAGTATTTT. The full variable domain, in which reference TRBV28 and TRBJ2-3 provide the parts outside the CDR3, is DVKVTQSSRYLVKRTGEKVFLECVQDMDHENMFWYRQDPGLGLRLIYFSYDVKMKEKGDIPEGYSVSREKKERFSLILESASTNQTSMYLCASSYLAGSTDTQYFGPGTRLTVL.